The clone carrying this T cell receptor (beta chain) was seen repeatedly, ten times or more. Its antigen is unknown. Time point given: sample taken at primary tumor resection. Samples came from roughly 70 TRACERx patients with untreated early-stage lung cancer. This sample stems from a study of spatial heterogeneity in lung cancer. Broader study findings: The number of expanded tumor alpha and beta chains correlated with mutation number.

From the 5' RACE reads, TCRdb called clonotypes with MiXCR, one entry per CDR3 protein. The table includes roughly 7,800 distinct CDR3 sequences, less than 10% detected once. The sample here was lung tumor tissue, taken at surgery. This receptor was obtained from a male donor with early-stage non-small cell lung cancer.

The CDR3 reads CASSLLLDSNQPQHF. In DNA form, the CDR3 reads TGTGCCAGCAGCTTGCTTCTAGATAGCAATCAGCCCCAGCATTTT. The chain joins TRBV7-2 to TRBJ1-5, with D unclear. Germline CDR1 reads SGHTA; CDR2 reads FQGNSA. Trimming pared 3 bases from V and 0 bases from J, leaving 9 bases between. The CDR3 covers 15 residues.